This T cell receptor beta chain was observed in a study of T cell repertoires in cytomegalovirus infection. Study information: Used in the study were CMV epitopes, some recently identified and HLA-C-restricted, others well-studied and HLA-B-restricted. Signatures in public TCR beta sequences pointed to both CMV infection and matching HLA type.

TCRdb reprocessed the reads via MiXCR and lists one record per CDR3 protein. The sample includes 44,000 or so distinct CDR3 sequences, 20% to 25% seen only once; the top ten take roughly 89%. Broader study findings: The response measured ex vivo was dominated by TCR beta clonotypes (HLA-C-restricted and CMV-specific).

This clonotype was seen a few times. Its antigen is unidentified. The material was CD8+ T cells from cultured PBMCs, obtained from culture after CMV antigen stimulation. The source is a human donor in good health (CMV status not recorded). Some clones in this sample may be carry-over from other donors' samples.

The CDR3 nucleotides read TGTGCCAGCAGCGCGAGCGGGGGGCCAACCTACGAGCAGTACTTC. It is translated as CASSASGGPTYEQYF. V and J are TRBV2 and TRBJ2-7, with 9 bases identical to TRBD2. The CDR3 length is 15 residues. V was clipped by 6 bases and J by 2 bases; unmatched bases: 8. The germline V gene encodes CDR1 SNHLY and CDR2 FYNNEI. Looking up the rest from reference TRBV2 and TRBJ2-7 gives the full variable domain: EPEVTQTPSHQVTQMGQEVILRCVPISNHLYFYWYRQILGQKVEFLVSFYNNEISEKSEIFDDQFSVERPDGSNFTLKIRSTKLEDSAMYFCASSASGGPTYEQYFGPGTRLTVT.